These T cell receptor beta chains were read from a single sample in a study of blood T cell repertoires in COVID-19. Some clones are missing from TCRdb's copy, which holds only in-frame ones; the method was immunoSEQ multiplex PCR. The data hold some 40,000 clones, with 70% to 90% observed a single time. Source material: peripheral blood. The receptors were sampled from a woman older than 75 with acute or convalescent COVID-19. The conserved cysteine and the conserved F or W are not part of the CDR3 here. Clone size appears in some rows only: once, few, many, or a class for an expanded clone.

v_gene	j_gene	abundance	CDR3aa
TRBV6-5	TRBJ2-7	NA	ASSYSSQPTYEQY
TRBV11-2	TRBJ1-5	few	ASSHSGTGQPQH
TRBV3-1/TRBV3-2	TRBJ2-7	NA	ASSQDGKRTY
TRBV28	TRBJ2-1	NA	ASRGTSGISYNEQF
TRBV10-3	TRBJ2-2	few	AISESSGGGELF
TRBV3-1/TRBV3-2	TRBJ2-2	NA	ASRLSGIANTGELF
TRBV2	TRBJ2-5	NA	ASYTYGSGRDLRETQY
TRBV19	TRBJ1-4	NA	ASTRDRVGEKLF
TRBV6-5	TRBJ1-1	NA	ASSRLFQPNTEAF
TRBV2	TRBJ1-2	once	ASSRDRAFNGYT
TRBV5-1	TRBJ1-1	NA	ASTDTNTEAF
TRBV18	TRBJ1-2	NA	ASSPGSGNSGYT
TRBV7-8	TRBJ1-2	NA	ASSSGINYGYT
TRBV6-1	TRBJ2-5	NA	ASSEAHLASQETQY
TRBV6-2/TRBV6-3	TRBJ2-3	NA	ASSWEGRTDTQY
TRBV6-2/TRBV6-3	TRBJ1-5	NA	ASSLSWGLNQPQH
TRBV14	TRBJ1-4	NA	ASSQSAGAGEKLF
TRBV6-5	TRBJ2-2	NA	ASKGEVGELF
TRBV9	TRBJ2-4	NA	ASSASAGGRGGNIQY
TRBV7-2	TRBJ1-5	few	ASSLAGGGNQPQH
TRBV18	TRBJ2-3	NA	ASSPRTLGTDTQY
TRBV5-4	TRBJ1-3	once	ASSLAAGAGNTIY
TRBV3-1/TRBV3-2	TRBJ2-7	many	ASSTPLSGVYEQY
TRBV9	TRBJ2-5	NA	ASSLTGRETQY
TRBV20-1	TRBJ2-3	NA	SASLLDTQY
TRBV20-1	TRBJ1-1	NA	SALGGVEAF
TRBV29-1	TRBJ1-1	NA	GTGGNTEAF
TRBV5-5	TRBJ2-1	NA	ASSLTGVNNNEQF
TRBV6-5	TRBJ2-7	NA	ASSRTSETYEQY
TRBV5-1	TRBJ1-5	NA	ASSLGGGGEPQH
TRBV6-5	TRBJ1-3	NA	ASSYRAGLSGNTIY
TRBV19	TRBJ1-3	NA	ASSIGEGNTIY
TRBV9	TRBJ1-3	NA	ASSGRGGPSGNTIY
TRBV9	TRBJ2-1	few	ASSISSGIGYNEQF
TRBV3-1/TRBV3-2	TRBJ2-5	few	ASSQGSGVQETQY
TRBV30	TRBJ1-2	NA	AWSEQGPANYGYT
TRBV6-5	TRBJ2-3	NA	ASSKVGGTQY
TRBV28	TRBJ2-3	NA	ASSSRTSSTDTQY
TRBV6-5	TRBJ1-2	NA	ASRGQGTYGYT
TRBV3-1/TRBV3-2	TRBJ2-5	NA	ASSPPDRTPQETQY
TRBV29-1	TRBJ2-3	NA	SEKPGTPQTTDTQY
TRBV5-1	TRBJ2-3	NA	ASSSSSTGLYTDTQY
TRBV6-5	TRBJ1-1	NA	ASSRIEAF
TRBV7-9	TRBJ2-5	NA	ASSERGNTPQETQY
TRBV7-2	TRBJ2-3	few	ASSLGQILTDTQY
TRBV7-2	TRBJ2-7	few	ASSLASGSYEQY
TRBV2	TRBJ1-5	few	ASSRQGTNQPQH
TRBV3-1/TRBV3-2	TRBJ2-3	NA	ASSPSFTDTQY
TRBV2	TRBJ1-1	NA	ASSQRGGLNTEAF
TRBV28	TRBJ2-7	NA	ASLLAWTSRTYEQY
TRBV24-1	TRBJ2-3	once	ATSDSGLADSTDTQY
TRBV28	TRBJ1-2	NA	ASSDRDGYT
TRBV5-4	TRBJ1-4	once	ASSLGTGWNEKLF
TRBV3-1/TRBV3-2	TRBJ2-7	NA	ASSQPLASGNEQY
TRBV3-1/TRBV3-2	TRBJ1-2	NA	ASSQDKGVGYGYT
TRBV5-1	TRBJ2-3	few	ASRSGGVRDTQY
TRBV11-2	TRBJ2-3	NA	ASSSKLTSADTQY
TRBV19	TRBJ1-2	NA	ASSPTGLSSYGYT
TRBV2	TRBJ1-4	NA	ASSEEERTGVF